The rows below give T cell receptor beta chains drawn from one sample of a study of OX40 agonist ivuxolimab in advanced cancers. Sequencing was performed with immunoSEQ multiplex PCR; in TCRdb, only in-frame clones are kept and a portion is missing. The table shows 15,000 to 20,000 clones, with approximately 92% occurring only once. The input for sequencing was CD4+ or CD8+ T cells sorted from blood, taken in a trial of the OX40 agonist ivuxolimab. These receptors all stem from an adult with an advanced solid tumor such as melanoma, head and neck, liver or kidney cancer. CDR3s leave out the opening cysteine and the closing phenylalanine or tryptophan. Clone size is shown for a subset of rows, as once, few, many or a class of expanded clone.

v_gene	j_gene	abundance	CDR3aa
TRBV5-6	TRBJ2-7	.	ASRNDRGTSYEQY
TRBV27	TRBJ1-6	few	ASSLHVGYSPLH
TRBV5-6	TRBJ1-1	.	ASSHRSGTGVEAF
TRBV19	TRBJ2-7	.	ASMGLTYEQY
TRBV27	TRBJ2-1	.	ASSFGYNEQF
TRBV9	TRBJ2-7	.	ASSAGQGATYEQY
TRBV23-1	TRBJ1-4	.	ASSQSGALWGFGDEKLF
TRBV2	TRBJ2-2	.	ASEGPPGGGELF
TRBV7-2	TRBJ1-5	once	ASSQGIAEGNQPQH
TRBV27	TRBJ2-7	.	ASSPSGQSFEQY
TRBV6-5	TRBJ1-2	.	APYQHYGYT
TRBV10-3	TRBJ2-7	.	AISEAPGLAGGEQY
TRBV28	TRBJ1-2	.	ASSRTGDYGYT
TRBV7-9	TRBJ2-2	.	ASSPRQGPNTGELF
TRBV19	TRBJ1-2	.	ASSMGQGNYGYT
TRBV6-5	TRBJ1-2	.	ASGGAYGYT
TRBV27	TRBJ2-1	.	ASSWEDGAYNEQF
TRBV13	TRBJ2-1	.	ASSLGLNNEQF
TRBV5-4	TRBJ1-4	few	ASSLAGGPNEKLF
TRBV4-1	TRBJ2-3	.	ASSTTRGPRSDTQY